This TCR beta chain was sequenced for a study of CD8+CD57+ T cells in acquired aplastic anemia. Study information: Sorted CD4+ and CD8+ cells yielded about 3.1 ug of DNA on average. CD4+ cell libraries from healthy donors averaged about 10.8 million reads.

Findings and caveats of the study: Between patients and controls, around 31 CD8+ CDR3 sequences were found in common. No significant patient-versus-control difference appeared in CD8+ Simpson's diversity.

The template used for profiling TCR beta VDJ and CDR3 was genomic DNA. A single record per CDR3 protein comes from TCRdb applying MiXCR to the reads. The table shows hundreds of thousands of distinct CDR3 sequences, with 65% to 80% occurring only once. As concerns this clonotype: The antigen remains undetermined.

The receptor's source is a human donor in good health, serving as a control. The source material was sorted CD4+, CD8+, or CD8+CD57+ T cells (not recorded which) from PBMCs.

Here the CDR3 reads CAISVTGNTEPFF. CDR3 in DNA: TGTGCCATCAGTGTTACAGGTAACACTGAGCCTTTCTTT. V is TRBV10-3 and J is TRBJ1-1; weak D call: TRBD1 (5 bases). Trimming pared 4 bases from V and 12 bases from J, leaving 18 bases between. Looked up from germline, CDR1 is ENHRY and CDR2 is SYGVKD. The CDR3 is made up of 13 amino acids.